The 22 T cell receptor beta chains below were found in one sample sequenced in a study of low-dose radiotherapy and immunotherapy resistance in tumors. A constant-region primer paired with the V-primer adapter amplified TCRs over approximately 20 PCR cycles. MiXCR, applied by TCRdb to the reads, yields one record per CDR3 protein. The sample consists of fewer than 60,000 distinct CDR3 sequences, roughly 10% of them appearing once. Noted time point: before trial treatment. The sequencing used PBMCs, collected before treatment. These receptors came from a female donor with ovarian cancer.

This clonotype was detected ten times or more. The CDR3 DNA is TGTGCCAGCAGTTCGTCGGGACAGGGGCTTTATTCACCCCTCCACTTT. This gives the protein CASSSSGQGLYSPLHF. The chain has TRBV9 and TRBJ1-6, with 10 bases lining up with TRBD1. Germline lookup yields CDR1 SGDLS and CDR2 YYNGEE. The CDR3 covers 16 residues. With V trimmed by 5 bases and J by 8 bases, 10 bases remained unmatched. Supplemented by reference TRBV9 and TRBJ1-6, the full variable domain reads DSGVTQTPKHLITATGQRVTLRCSPRSGDLSVYWYQQSLDQGLQFLIQYYNGEERAKGNILERFSAQQFPDLHSELNLSSLELGDSALYFCASSSSGQGLYSPLHFGNGTRLTVT.

This clonotype came up many times. J is TRBJ1-2 and V is TRBV2; 8 positions agree with TRBD1. This CDR3 comprises 15 residues. The junction had 9 bases not matched to a gene; V was cut back by 5 bases and J by 4 bases. Germline V gives CDR1 SNHLY, CDR2 FYNNEI. The CDR3 sequence: CASSSGQGRTYGYTF. The DNA of the CDR3 is TGTGCCAGCAGTTCCGGACAGGGTAGGACCTATGGCTACACCTTC. The entire variable domain, with the rest obtained from reference TRBV2 and TRBJ1-2, is as follows: EPEVTQTPSHQVTQMGQEVILRCVPISNHLYFYWYRQILGQKVEFLVSFYNNEISEKSEIFDDQFSVERPDGSNFTLKIRSTKLEDSAMYFCASSSGQGRTYGYTFGSGTRLTVV.

This clonotype has a count of ten or more. The genes are TRBV11-2 and TRBJ2-3; no clear D gene. Germline values: CDR1 SGHAT, CDR2 FQNNGV. CDR3 length equals 10 residues. Trimming cost V 9 bases and J 4 bases, with 5 bases left between them. The CDR3 nucleotides read TGTGCCAGTGCGGCAGATACGCAGTATTTT. Protein: CASAADTQYF.

This clonotype was observed at least ten times. The gene calls are TRBV29-1 and TRBJ2-3; the D is unclear. Trimming shortened V by 7 bases and J by 1 base, and 12 bases separated the two germline ends. The CDR3 sequence is 13 residues long. Germline V gene data show CDR1 as SQVTM and CDR2 as ANQGSEA. In nucleotides, the CDR3 is TGCAGCGCTTTGGTCTACGGCACAGATACGCAGTATTTT. Encoded protein: CSALVYGTDTQYF.

The table lists this clonotype with many counts. This chain connects TRBV6-2 or TRBV6-3 to TRBJ2-2; the D call may be TRBD1 or TRBD2 (6 bases each). This CDR3 has 16 amino acids. Looked up from germline, CDR1 is MNHEY and CDR2 is SVGEGT. The V end lost 2 bases, the J end lost 4 bases, and 14 bases lay between the germline ends. The CDR3: CASSYRGQRATGELFF. As DNA, the CDR3 is TGTGCCAGCAGTTACCGAGGACAGCGGGCCACCGGGGAGCTGTTTTTT.

This clonotype was seen ten or more times. This chain connects TRBV2 to TRBJ2-1, with D tentatively TRBD1 (7 bases). The CDR3 consists of 13 residues. Germline loops: CDR1 SNHLY, CDR2 FYNNEI. V dropped 4 bases and J dropped 7 bases, with 11 bases sitting between them. In DNA form, the CDR3 reads TGTGCCAGCAGTGCGACAGGGAGGAATGAGCAGTTCTTC. This encodes CASSATGRNEQFF.

This clonotype has at least ten counts. The DNA of the CDR3 is TGCAGTGCTAGAAAGCCTGGGGCCAACGTCCTGACTTTC. Translation gives CSARKPGANVLTF. This chain uses TRBV20-1 with TRBJ2-6, with D uncertain. Germline values: CDR1 DFQATT, CDR2 SNEGSKA (reference sequence). Trimming shortened V by 2 bases and J by 2 bases, and 4 bases separated the two germline ends. CDR3 length: 13 amino acids.

About this clonotype: A read error likely explains this, since a far larger clone differs by one base. Likely a read error: the CDR3 ends without its conserved phenylalanine or tryptophan. This sequence joins TRBV7-2 and TRBJ2-7; D call uncertain. Germline V gene sequence: CDR1 SGHTA, CDR2 FQGNSA. There are 16 residues in the CDR3. V gave up 1 base and J gave up 6 bases, with 19 bases separating them. As DNA, the CDR3 is TGTGCCAGCAGCTTAGAAGTAGGTGCGGCCGGGTTCGAGCAGTACTTG. As protein: CASSLEVGAAGFEQYL.

This clonotype was found many times. The chain combines TRBV10-3 with TRBJ2-7; 14 nucleotides line up with TRBD2. The length of the CDR3 is 16 residues. The junction had 13 bases not matched to a gene; V was cut back by 9 bases and J by 6 bases. Germline CDR1 and CDR2: ENHRY and SYGVKD. DNA for the CDR3: TGTGCCATGGGGACTAGCGGGGGCAACCCGAGGGGCGAGCAGTACTTC. It is translated as CAMGTSGGNPRGEQYF.

This clonotype was observed at least ten times. This chain uses TRBV29-1 with TRBJ2-4; a weak D match, TRBD1 (5 bases). Trimming took 7 bases from V and 7 from J, leaving 11 bases between them. Germline V gene data show CDR1 as SQVTM and CDR2 as ANQGSEA. The CDR3 runs 11 residues. CDR3 nucleotide sequence: TGCAGCGCTGGGGCCGGGAACATTCAGTACTTC. Its translation is CSAGAGNIQYF.

In this sample, this clonotype turned up many times. The V gene is TRBV6-6, the J gene TRBJ2-5; 8 bases agree with TRBD1. The ends lost 0 bases at V and 9 bases at J; junction bases unmatched: 6. The CDR3 is 14 amino acids. Germline assignment: CDR1 MNHNY and CDR2 SVGAGI (reference sequence). The CDR3 coding sequence is TGTGCCAGCAGTTACTCGGGACAGGACTGGTCCCAGTACTTC. Translating it yields CASSYSGQDWSQYF.

The gene calls are TRBV28 and TRBJ2-7; 9 bases agree with TRBD1. V gave up 6 bases and J gave up 6 bases; unmatched junction bases: 9. CDR1 is MDHEN and CDR2 is SYDVKM in the germline V gene. This CDR3 is 14 amino acids long. The chain's CDR3 is CASSTSGTGPEQYF. In nucleotides, the CDR3 is TGTGCCAGCAGCACCTCCGGGACAGGGCCCGAGCAGTACTTC. Full variable domain (rest looked up from reference TRBV28 and TRBJ2-7): DVKVTQSSRYLVKRTGEKVFLECVQDMDHENMFWYRQDPGLGLRLIYFSYDVKMKEKGDIPEGYSVSREKKERFSLILESASTNQTSMYLCASSTSGTGPEQYFGPGTRLTVT.

This clonotype rates as medium-sized. In DNA form, the CDR3 reads TGTGCCAGCACCGGGCGGAGCTGGGGTCTGGGCACAGATACGCAGTATTTT. Protein product: CASTGRSWGLGTDTQYF. The chain links TRBV28 to TRBJ2-3; no reliable D call. CDR3 length: 17 amino acids. V gave up 7 bases and J gave up 1 base, with 21 bases separating them. Germline CDR1 is MDHEN and CDR2 is SYDVKM. Using reference TRBV28 and TRBJ2-3 for the parts outside the CDR3, the full variable domain is DVKVTQSSRYLVKRTGEKVFLECVQDMDHENMFWYRQDPGLGLRLIYFSYDVKMKEKGDIPEGYSVSREKKERFSLILESASTNQTSMYLCASTGRSWGLGTDTQYFGPGTRLTVL.

This clonotype was seen repeatedly, ten times or more. J is TRBJ2-7 and V is TRBV5-6, with TRBD1 as a possible D gene (5 bases). CDR1 is SGHDT, CDR2 YYEEEE, per germline. Trimming left V 0 bases short and J 0 bases short, with 7 bases between. The CDR3 spans 14 residues. Written as DNA, the CDR3 is TGTGCCAGCAGCTTGGGGCAGGGCTCCTACGAGCAGTACTTC. As protein: CASSLGQGSYEQYF.

This clonotype was counted ten times or more. This chain joins TRBV7-9 and TRBJ2-1, with D unresolved. Germline V CDR1 and CDR2: SEHNR, FQNEAQ (reference sequence). This CDR3 is 14 amino acids long. V lost 2 bases and J 2 bases, leaving 7 bases between the germline ends. CDR3 sequence (DNA): TGTGCCAGCAGCTTAAGTACGGCCTACAATGAGCAGTTCTTC. Translated, it gives CASSLSTAYNEQFF.

This clonotype was counted at least ten times. The chain uses TRBV6-6 and TRBJ2-1; 8 bases match TRBD2. The germline V gene has CDR1 MNHNY and CDR2 SVGAGI (reference sequence). The J segment lost 2 bases and the V segment lost 7 bases, leaving 10 bases of the junction unmatched. The CDR3 is 16 residues long. The CDR3 DNA reads TGTGCCAGCACCAAGGTTTCGGGGGGGCCCTACAATGAGCAGTTCTTC. It encodes CASTKVSGGPYNEQFF.

The chain carries TRBV20-1 and TRBJ2-7, with D maybe TRBD1 (7 bases). The V gene's germline CDR1 is DFQATT and CDR2 SNEGSKA (reference sequence). CDR3 length: 14 amino acids. Deletions cut 0 bases from V and 3 bases from J, with 12 bases between. The CDR3 DNA sequence: TGCAGTGCTAGAGAGGGCGGGACAGTCTACGAGCAGTACTTC. Protein product: CSAREGGTVYEQYF.

This clonotype showed up many times. This chain joins TRBV13 and TRBJ1-6; no reliable D call. There are 16 residues in the CDR3. Germline V gene lookup returns CDR1 PRHDT and CDR2 FYEKMQ (reference sequence). Between the trimmed V and J ends, which lost 0 bases and 10 bases, there was a span of 16 bases. The CDR3 is CASSLGGQAAGSPLHF. The DNA for the CDR3 is TGTGCCAGCAGCTTAGGCGGTCAGGCGGCGGGCTCACCCCTCCACTTT.

There are many counts of this clonotype. The V call is TRBV14, the J call TRBJ2-7; possibly TRBD2 for D (6 bases). The ends were cut back, 4 bases at V and 6 bases at J, with 19 bases in the middle. This CDR3 contains 15 residues. The germline V gene encodes CDR1 SGHDN and CDR2 FVKESK. The CDR3 reads CASSLGGGPLSEQYF. CDR3 in DNA: TGTGCCAGCAGCCTCGGGGGAGGACCTCTCTCCGAGCAGTACTTC.

This clonotype showed up many times. V gene TRBV6-6 combines with J gene TRBJ1-1; TRBD1 agrees at 8 bases. The ends lost 6 bases at V and 0 bases at J; junction bases unmatched: 3. The CDR3 length is 14 residues. In germline, CDR1 is MNHNY, CDR2 SVGAGI (reference sequence). CDR3 sequence (DNA): TGTGCCAGCAGCCCGGGACAGGTGAACACTGAAGCTTTCTTT. Translating gives CASSPGQVNTEAFF.

In its sample, this clonotype was seen many times. The rearrangement uses TRBV9 and TRBJ2-3, with D possibly being TRBD2 (7 bases). V was pared by 4 bases and J by 6 bases, with 18 bases between. The germline gives CDR1 SGDLS, CDR2 YYNGEE. CDR3 length: 15 residues. The CDR3 loop reads CASSPGWGGPDTQYF. CDR3 DNA sequence: TGTGCCAGCAGCCCCGGGTGGGGGGGCCCCGATACGCAGTATTTT.

This clonotype was detected ten times or more. As DNA, the CDR3 is TGTGCCAGCCGTCGGGGGCGTTTCCTCAATGAGCAGTTCTTC. It encodes CASRRGRFLNEQFF. The chain employs TRBV13 and TRBJ2-1; D is perhaps TRBD1 or TRBD2 (6 bases each). The V gene's germline CDR1 is PRHDT and CDR2 FYEKMQ (reference sequence). V was shortened by 8 bases and J by 6 bases, with 17 bases between the two germline ends. This CDR3 is 14 amino acids long.